The 15 T cell receptor beta chains given below trace back to one sample, sequenced in a study of synovial regulatory T cells in juvenile arthritis (dated by TCRdb to the mid-2010s). For each patient with active arthritis, synovial fluid was collected together with matched peripheral blood, and this synovial fluid made up the synovial samples. Library generation was performed with the immunoSEQ multiplex PCR assay. TCRdb carries this immuneACCESS record with in-frame sequences only. Its versions omit some clonotypes, under half of them owing to an unresolved V gene in the studies checked, with the rest unexplained. The sample's clone listing holds under 800 clones. The ten largest clones take up roughly a sixth of the sample. The sequenced sample was Treg cells from the synovium. These receptors came from a donor between 2 and 29 years old with juvenile idiopathic arthritis.

This clone is large by frequency. This rearrangement joins TRBV5-6 to TRBJ1-5; TCRdb's assignment of TRBD1 cannot be checked, as there is no DNA. This CDR3 comprises 16 residues. No DNA sequence was recorded. CDR1 and CDR2 (germline): SGHDT, YYEEEE. This CDR3 is CASSKGQGAGSQPQHF.

Considering frequency, this clone is large. V usage is TRBV7-6 and J usage is TRBJ2-3. This CDR3 has 11 amino acids. A DNA sequence was not provided. Germline CDR1 and CDR2: SGHVS and FNYEAQ. The CDR3 reads CASSYTDTQYF.

Its frequency marks this clone as large. The J gene is TRBJ1-1, the V gene TRBV27; the TCRdb D gene call, TRBD1, has no DNA to confirm it. The germline CDR1 and CDR2 sequences are MNHEY and SMNVEV (reference sequence). The CDR3 totals 15 residues. This entry has no DNA. CDR3 in amino acids: CASSRINRDGTEAFF.

By frequency, this clone is medium-sized. J is TRBJ2-3 and V is TRBV13; without DNA, the TCRdb call of TRBD2 cannot be checked. Looked up from germline, CDR1 is PRHDT and CDR2 is FYEKMQ (reference sequence). This CDR3 comprises 15 residues. The DNA is unrecorded. CDR3 amino acids: CASSLNGGPSDTQYF.

This clone registers medium-sized by frequency. The chain is built from TRBV5-1 and TRBJ1-5. Germline V CDR1 and CDR2: SGHRS, YFSETQ. The CDR3 is made up of 14 amino acids. The entry carries no DNA sequence. The CDR3 here is CASSLEASNQPQHF.

This clone is identified as medium-sized from frequency. The rearrangement joins TRBV5-6 to TRBJ1-2. The germline V gene encodes CDR1 SGHDT and CDR2 YYEEEE. The CDR3 sequence is 14 residues long. This entry has no DNA. The CDR3 protein is CASSLGIVNYGYTF.

This clone is identified as medium-sized from frequency. The chain joins TRBV7-6 to TRBJ2-1. The germline CDR1 and CDR2 sequences are SGHVS and FNYEAQ. The CDR3 has 19 residues. Nucleotide data are not available. The CDR3 spells CASSIHPPALVSSYNEQFF.

This clone registers medium-sized by frequency. The CDR3: CASSLNPSSGSVGELFF. J is TRBJ2-2 and V is TRBV7-3; TCRdb proposes TRBD2, but this gene call is untestable without DNA. CDR1 and CDR2 (germline): SGHTA, FQGTGA. CDR3 size: 17 residues. No DNA is recorded.

This clone is classed as medium-sized by frequency. The chain links TRBV25-1 to TRBJ1-4. CDR3 length: 13 amino acids. The DNA sequence is not available. Per germline, CDR1 MGHDK and CDR2 SYGVNS. The CDR3 region is CASISTWGEKLFF.

By frequency, this clone is medium-sized. The V call is TRBV29-1, the J call TRBJ2-4. The germline CDR1 and CDR2 sequences are SQVTM and ANQGSEA. This CDR3 has 12 residues. No DNA is listed. The CDR3 spells CSVVWTKNIQYF.

Measured by frequency, this clone is large. The chain recombines TRBV5-8 with TRBJ1-1. Germline V gives CDR1 SGHTS, CDR2 YDEGEE. The CDR3 loop spans 14 amino acids. A DNA sequence was not provided. The CDR3 loop reads CASSLKGRNTEAFF.

In terms of frequency, this clone is medium-sized. The chain recombines TRBV18 with TRBJ1-1. This CDR3 contains 16 residues. No DNA accompanies this entry. Germline CDR1 and CDR2: KGHSH and LQKENI. The CDR3 sequence: CASSPLGGRMNTEAFF. Complete variable domain (other parts from reference TRBV18 and TRBJ1-1): NAGVMQNPRHLVRRRGQEARLRCSPMKGHSHVYWYRQLPEEGLKFMVYLQKENIIDESGMPKERFSAEFPKEGPSILRIQQVVRGDSAAYFCASSPLGGRMNTEAFFGQGTRLTVV.

This clone is classed as medium-sized (0.01 to 0.1%) by frequency. V gene TRBV18 combines with J gene TRBJ2-1. The germline CDR1 and CDR2 sequences are KGHSH and LQKENI. The CDR3 length is 15 residues. DNA is not recorded here. The CDR3 loop is CASSPGAIVDNEQFF.

In terms of frequency, this clone is large. This sequence joins TRBV6-6 and TRBJ2-7; TCRdb's D call, TRBD2, is unchecked because there is no DNA. The CDR3 contains 13 residues. Only the protein is available. CDR1 MNHNY and CDR2 SVGAGI come from the germline V gene (reference sequence). This chain's CDR3 is CASEPGLAYEQYF.

Judged by frequency, this clone is medium-sized. This chain joins TRBV7-8 and TRBJ1-2; no DNA is available, so the TRBD1 call from TCRdb remains unchecked. CDR3 length: 18 residues. No DNA sequence is on record. The germline V gene encodes CDR1 SGHVS and CDR2 FQNEAQ. CDR3 amino acids: CASSAPGRKGEINYGYTF.